These 3 T cell receptor beta chains originate from one sample sequenced in a study of lymphopenia after photon versus proton radiotherapy. Here immunoSEQ multiplex PCR was the method, and the copy in TCRdb shows in-frame clones only, minus some. Of around 63,000 clones listed, around 88% were seen once; the top ten hold 2% to 3%. Sequences were derived from peripheral blood, sampled from a patient treated with photon-based radiotherapy. These TCRs come from a man aged 40-49 years with gastric cancer.

V usage is TRBV13 and J usage is TRBJ2-7; no clear D gene. V was trimmed by 3 bases and J by 2 bases, leaving 8 bases between them. Germline values: CDR1 PRHDT, CDR2 FYEKMQ (reference sequence). The CDR3 totals 13 residues. DNA for the CDR3: TGTGCCAGCAGCTTCGGGCAGGCCTACGAGCAGTACTTC. This translates into CASSFGQAYEQYF.

The CDR3 loop reads CASRGVGLSYGYTF. CDR3 in DNA: TGTGCCAGCAGGGGGGTGGGATTGTCCTATGGCTACACCTTC. This chain joins TRBV6-1 and TRBJ1-2; D possibly corresponds to TRBD1 (5 bases). CDR1 and CDR2 from the germline V gene are MNHNS and SASEGT. CDR3 length: 14 amino acids. The V gene lost 6 bases and the J gene lost 4 bases, with 15 bases spanning the gap.

The chain uses TRBV7-2 and TRBJ1-5, with D tentatively TRBD1 (6 bases). Germline V gene sequence: CDR1 SGHTA, CDR2 FQGNSA. The CDR3 sequence is 15 residues long. V dropped 1 base and J dropped 0 bases, with 7 bases sitting between them. CDR3 sequence reads: CASSLVRGSNQPQHF. CDR3 DNA: TGTGCCAGCAGCTTAGTCAGGGGTAGCAATCAGCCCCAGCATTTT.